A single sample is the source of the 15 T cell receptor beta chains below, sequenced in a study of post-analysis software for immune sequencing data. The TCR beta cDNA libraries contained unique molecular identifiers. Using its own MiXCR run on the PCR reads, TCRdb lists one record per CDR3 protein. The repertoire includes 820,000 or so distinct CDR3 sequences, approximately 57% of them detected once, and 4.6% sits in the top ten. Antigens of these TCRs are unknown. Study-wide points: TRBV5-6, TRBV5-1 and TRBV20-1 belonged to a set of about five TRBV segments that were more frequent in patients than controls.

The specimen was blood. These receptors all come from a girl between 10 and 17 years old with multiple sclerosis.

The J gene is TRBJ2-1, the V gene TRBV7-3; the match to TRBD2 covers 8 bases. V dropped 5 bases and J dropped 0; count of bases not matched to a gene: 6. The CDR3 is 16 amino acids. The V gene's germline CDR1 is SGHTA and CDR2 FQGTGA. This chain's CDR3 is CASSPTSGRSYNEQFF. The CDR3 coding sequence is TGTGCCAGCAGCCCCACTAGCGGACGCTCCTACAATGAGCAGTTCTTC.

This clonotype was counted only a few times. The CDR3 is CASSLQGANSGANVLTF. The DNA of the CDR3 is TGTGCCAGCAGTTTACAGGGGGCAAACTCTGGGGCCAACGTCCTGACTTTC. The V gene is TRBV27, the J gene TRBJ2-6; 8 nucleotides agree with TRBD1. The CDR3 is 17 amino acids. V lost 2 bases and J lost 0; bases outside the gene matches: 3. Germline V gene lookup returns CDR1 MNHEY and CDR2 SMNVEV (reference sequence).

The chain combines TRBV4-2 with TRBJ2-7, with D possibly matching TRBD2 (6 bases). The germline CDR1 and CDR2 sequences are LGHNA and YNFKEQ. The V end lost 8 bases, the J end lost 2 bases, and 19 bases lay between the germline ends. The CDR3 is 15 amino acids. The CDR3 nucleotides read TGTGCCAGCGCAGGAACTAACGGGAGCCCCTACGAGCAGTACTTC. This codes for CASAGTNGSPYEQYF.

This clonotype was found a few times. The chain couples TRBV12-3 or TRBV12-4 to TRBJ2-1; TRBD1 matches 7 bases. Germline trimming cut 6 bases from V and 9 bases from J; bases unmatched to any gene: 5. The CDR3 contains 12 residues. CDR3 DNA sequence: TGTGCCAGCAGACCCCAGGGGGTTGAGCAGTTCTTC. Amino acid sequence: CASRPQGVEQFF.

This clonotype was seen many times. The chain employs TRBV20-1 and TRBJ2-7, with unresolved D. The CDR3 sequence is 11 residues long. The ends were cut back, 5 bases at V and 4 bases at J, with 9 bases in the middle. Germline V gene data show CDR1 as DFQATT and CDR2 as SNEGSKA (reference sequence). The CDR3 region is CSASSAYEQYF. As DNA, the CDR3 is TGCAGTGCTTCGTCGGCTTACGAGCAGTACTTC.

This clonotype has only a few counts. The junction departs from germline at one end; a sequencing error may be responsible. V and J are TRBV12-3 or TRBV12-4 and TRBJ2-1, with 9 nucleotides matching TRBD2. There are 15 residues in the CDR3. CDR3 region: CASSVAGAAYNEQFF. The CDR3 coding sequence is TGTGCCAGCAGTGTAGCGGGGGCTGCCTACAATGAGCAGTTCTTC.

The chain carries TRBV7-9 and TRBJ1-2; the D gene is possibly TRBD1 (5 bases). CDR1 is SEHNR, CDR2 FQNEAQ, per germline (reference sequence). V shed 4 bases and J shed 3 bases, with 12 bases lying between them. There are 14 residues in the CDR3. CDR3 in amino acids: CASSSGGVYYGYTF. For the CDR3, the DNA is TGTGCCAGCAGCTCCGGGGGGGTATACTATGGCTACACCTTC.

This clonotype was detected a few times. The chain couples TRBV6-1 to TRBJ2-5, with 7 bases matching TRBD1. Germline V gene lookup returns CDR1 MNHNS and CDR2 SASEGT. The CDR3 extends over 15 amino acids. Germline trimming cut 2 bases from V and 4 bases from J; bases unmatched to any gene: 7. In DNA form, the CDR3 reads TGTGCCAGCAGTGAAAGGGGAGCAGGGGGAGAGACCCAGTACTTC. Amino acid sequence: CASSERGAGGETQYF.

The rearrangement links TRBV2 to TRBJ2-3; 7 bases match TRBD1. The CDR3 runs 14 residues. Unmatched junction bases numbered 7, after V lost 6 bases and J lost 4 bases. CDR1 is SNHLY and CDR2 is FYNNEI in the germline V gene. The CDR3 sequence: CASRAGQGADTQYF. CDR3 sequence (DNA): TGTGCCAGCAGGGCGGGCCAGGGGGCAGATACGCAGTATTTT. The full variable domain, in which reference TRBV2 and TRBJ2-3 provide the parts outside the CDR3, is EPEVTQTPSHQVTQMGQEVILRCVPISNHLYFYWYRQILGQKVEFLVSFYNNEISEKSEIFDDQFSVERPDGSNFTLKIRSTKLEDSAMYFCASRAGQGADTQYFGPGTRLTVL.

The chain carries TRBV12-3 or TRBV12-4 and TRBJ1-2, with TRBD1 as a possible D gene (6 bases). The CDR3 runs to 15 residues. The ends were cut back, 1 base at V and 11 bases at J, with 20 bases in the middle. CDR3 DNA sequence: TGTGCCAGCAGTTTAGTCCCTGGACAGCGAGGGAGGTACACCTTC. Protein sequence: CASSLVPGQRGRYTF.

The chain couples TRBV20-1 to TRBJ2-3, with D perhaps matching TRBD2 (6 bases). This CDR3 is built from 13 residues. Trimming took off 1 base at V and 7 bases at J, with 12 bases between the two ends. Germline V gives CDR1 DFQATT, CDR2 SNEGSKA (reference sequence). CDR3 sequence: CSARAGEKNTQYF. CDR3 bases: TGCAGTGCTAGAGCGGGAGAAAAAAATACGCAGTATTTT.

The chain combines TRBV5-6 with TRBJ2-3, with D perhaps TRBD1 or TRBD2 (5 bases each). The CDR3 is 17 residues long. Trimming took off 2 bases at V and 0 bases at J, with 16 bases between the two ends. Germline V gives CDR1 SGHDT, CDR2 YYEEEE. The CDR3 coding sequence is TGTGCCAGCAGCTTCCCCGGACTGACAGCTAGCACAGATACGCAGTATTTT. Translation gives CASSFPGLTASTDTQYF.

This chain joins TRBV11-1 and TRBJ2-1; 7 nucleotides agree with TRBD2. The end of the DNA aligns better with TRBJ2-7, so the J call may be wrong. The V gene's germline CDR1 is SGHAT and CDR2 FQDESV (reference sequence). The CDR3 consists of 16 residues. The CDR3 is CASSLERGFSYNEQYF. The CDR3 bases are TGTGCCAGCAGCTTGGAGCGGGGTTTCTCCTACAATGAGCAGTACTTC.

This sequence joins TRBV25-1 and TRBJ1-2; TRBD1 might be the D (6 bases). Germline values: CDR1 MGHDK, CDR2 SYGVNS. CDR3 size: 13 residues. The V end was cut by 5 bases, the J end by 3 bases, with 10 bases between. DNA of the CDR3: TGTGCCAGCAGTAGAGGGGGGGACTATGGCTACACCTTC. It is translated as CASSRGGDYGYTF.

The rearrangement joins TRBV27 to TRBJ2-1; no clear D. Per germline, CDR1 MNHEY and CDR2 SMNVEV (reference sequence). This CDR3 is built from 17 residues. The V and J ends lost 8 bases and 9 bases respectively, with 29 bases between them. In DNA form, the CDR3 reads TGTGCCAGCTCGGATTATGGATTGGGGATAGGCGTAAGTGAGCAGTTCTTC. It specifies CASSDYGLGIGVSEQFF.